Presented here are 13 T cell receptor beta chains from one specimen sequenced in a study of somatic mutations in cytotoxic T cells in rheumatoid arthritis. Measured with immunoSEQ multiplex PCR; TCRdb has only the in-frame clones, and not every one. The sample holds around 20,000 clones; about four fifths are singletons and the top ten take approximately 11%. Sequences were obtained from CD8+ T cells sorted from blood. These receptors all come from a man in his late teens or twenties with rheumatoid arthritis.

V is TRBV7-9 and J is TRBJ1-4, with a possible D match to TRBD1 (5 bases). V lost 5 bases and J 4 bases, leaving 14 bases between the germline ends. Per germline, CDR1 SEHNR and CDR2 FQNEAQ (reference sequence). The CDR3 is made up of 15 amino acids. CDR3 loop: CASSPGAGDNEKLFF. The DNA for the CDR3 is TGTGCCAGCAGCCCGGGTGCGGGGGATAATGAAAAACTGTTTTTT.

The CDR3 nucleotides read TGTGCCAGCAGCTTAGGGACAGGGGGCGGAAGCTCCTACGAGCAGTACTTC. It is translated as CASSLGTGGGSSYEQYF. This rearrangement joins TRBV11-2 to TRBJ2-7; the match to TRBD1 covers 11 bases. The V segment lost 1 base and the J segment 0 bases; nucleotides outside the gene matches: 5. The CDR3 length is 17 residues. CDR1 is SGHAT and CDR2 is FQNNGV in the germline V gene.

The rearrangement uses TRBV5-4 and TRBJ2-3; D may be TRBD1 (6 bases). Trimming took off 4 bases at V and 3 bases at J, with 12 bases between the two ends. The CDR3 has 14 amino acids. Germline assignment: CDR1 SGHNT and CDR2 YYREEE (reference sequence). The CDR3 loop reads CASSKNRETDTQYF. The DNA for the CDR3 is TGTGCCAGCAGCAAGAACAGGGAGACAGATACGCAGTATTTT.

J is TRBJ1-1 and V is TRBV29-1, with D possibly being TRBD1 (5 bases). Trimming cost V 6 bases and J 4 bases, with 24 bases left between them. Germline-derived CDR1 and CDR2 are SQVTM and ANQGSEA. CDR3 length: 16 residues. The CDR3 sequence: CSVDQDGGDSGTEAFF. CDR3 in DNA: TGCAGCGTGGATCAGGACGGGGGGGATTCCGGCACTGAAGCTTTCTTT.

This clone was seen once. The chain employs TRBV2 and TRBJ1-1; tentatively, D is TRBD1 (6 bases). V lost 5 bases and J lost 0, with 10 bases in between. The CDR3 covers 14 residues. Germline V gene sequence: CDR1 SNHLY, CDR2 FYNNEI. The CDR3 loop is CASSRQEMNTEAFF. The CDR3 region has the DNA TGTGCCAGCAGTCGACAGGAGATGAACACTGAAGCTTTCTTT.

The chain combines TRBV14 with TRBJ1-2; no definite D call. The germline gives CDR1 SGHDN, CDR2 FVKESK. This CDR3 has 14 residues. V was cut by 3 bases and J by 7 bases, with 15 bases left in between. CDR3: CASSHYNIFGGYTF. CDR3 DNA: TGTGCCAGCAGCCACTACAACATATTCGGTGGCTACACCTTC.

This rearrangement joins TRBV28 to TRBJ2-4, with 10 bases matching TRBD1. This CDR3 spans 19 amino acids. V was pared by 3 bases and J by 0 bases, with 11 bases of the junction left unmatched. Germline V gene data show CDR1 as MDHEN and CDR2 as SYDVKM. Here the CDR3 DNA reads TGTGCCAGCAGTTTCTTAGTGGGACAGGGGACGCTAGCCAAAAACATTCAGTACTTC. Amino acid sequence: CASSFLVGQGTLAKNIQYF.

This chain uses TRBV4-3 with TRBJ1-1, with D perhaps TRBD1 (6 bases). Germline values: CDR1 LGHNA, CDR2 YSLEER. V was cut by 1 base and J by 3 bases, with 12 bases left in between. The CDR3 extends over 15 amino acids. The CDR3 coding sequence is TGCGCCAGCAGCCAAGGGACAGACCCCTACACTGAAGCTTTCTTT. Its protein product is CASSQGTDPYTEAFF.

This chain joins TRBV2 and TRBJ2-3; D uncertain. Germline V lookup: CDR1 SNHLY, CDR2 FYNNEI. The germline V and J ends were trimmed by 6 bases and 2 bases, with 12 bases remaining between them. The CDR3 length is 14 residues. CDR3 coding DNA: TGTGCCAGCAGCTCGATCCTTAACACAGATACGCAGTATTTT. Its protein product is CASSSILNTDTQYF.

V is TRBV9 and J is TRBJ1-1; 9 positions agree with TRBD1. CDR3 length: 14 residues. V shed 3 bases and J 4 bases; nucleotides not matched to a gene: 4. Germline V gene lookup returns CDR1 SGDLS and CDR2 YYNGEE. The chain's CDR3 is CASSGGQGGTEAFF. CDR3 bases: TGTGCCAGCAGCGGGGGACAGGGAGGCACTGAAGCTTTCTTT. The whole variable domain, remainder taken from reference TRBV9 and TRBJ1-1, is DSGVTQTPKHLITATGQRVTLRCSPRSGDLSVYWYQQSLDQGLQFLIQYYNGEERAKGNILERFSAQQFPDLHSELNLSSLELGDSALYFCASSGGQGGTEAFFGQGTRLTVV.

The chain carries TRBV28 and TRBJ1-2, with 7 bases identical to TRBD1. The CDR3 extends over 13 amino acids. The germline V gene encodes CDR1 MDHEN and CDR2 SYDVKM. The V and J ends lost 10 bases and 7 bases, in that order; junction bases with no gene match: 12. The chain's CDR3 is CATSLRQGLGYTF. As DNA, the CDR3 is TGTGCCACCTCCCTTCGACAGGGCCTTGGCTACACCTTC.

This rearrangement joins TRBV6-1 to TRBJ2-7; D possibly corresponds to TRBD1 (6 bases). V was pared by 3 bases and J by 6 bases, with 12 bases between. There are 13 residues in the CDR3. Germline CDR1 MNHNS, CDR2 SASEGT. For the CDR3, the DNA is TGTGCCAGCAGTGAGGAATCCAGGGGCGAGCAGTACTTC. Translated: CASSEESRGEQYF.

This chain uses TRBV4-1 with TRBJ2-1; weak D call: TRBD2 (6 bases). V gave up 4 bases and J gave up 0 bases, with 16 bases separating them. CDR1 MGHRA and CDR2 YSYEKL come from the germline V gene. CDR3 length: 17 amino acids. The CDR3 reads CASSPRAGTSSYNEQFF. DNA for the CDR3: TGCGCCAGCAGCCCTCGAGCGGGTACTAGCTCCTACAATGAGCAGTTCTTC.